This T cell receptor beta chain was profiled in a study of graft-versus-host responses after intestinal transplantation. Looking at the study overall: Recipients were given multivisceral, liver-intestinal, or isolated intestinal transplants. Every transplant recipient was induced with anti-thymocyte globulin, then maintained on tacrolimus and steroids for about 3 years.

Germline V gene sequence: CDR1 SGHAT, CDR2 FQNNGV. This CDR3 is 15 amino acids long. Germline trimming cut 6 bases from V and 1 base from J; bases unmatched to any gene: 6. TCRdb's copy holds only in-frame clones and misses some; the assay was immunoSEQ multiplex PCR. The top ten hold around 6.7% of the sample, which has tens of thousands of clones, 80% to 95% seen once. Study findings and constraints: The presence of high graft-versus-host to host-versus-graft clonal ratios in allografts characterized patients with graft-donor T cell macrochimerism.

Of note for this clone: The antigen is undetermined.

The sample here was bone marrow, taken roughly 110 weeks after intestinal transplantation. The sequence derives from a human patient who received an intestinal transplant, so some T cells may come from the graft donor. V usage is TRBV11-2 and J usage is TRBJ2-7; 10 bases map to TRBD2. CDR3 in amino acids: CASRQAGGESYEQYF. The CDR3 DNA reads TGTGCCAGCAGGCAAGCGGGGGGGGAGTCCTACGAGCAGTACTTC.